This TCR beta chain is drawn from a study of beta chain features in type 1 diabetes. Sequencing targeted expressed TCRB transcripts, as all isolated RNA had been reverse transcribed. TCRdb keeps only in-frame clones here, not all; method: immunoSEQ multiplex PCR. The sample has roughly 400,000 clones, about 14% seen once. Germline CDR1 reads SSHAT; CDR2 reads FNYEAQ (reference sequence). The length of the CDR3 is 11 residues. About this clone itself: Mismatch with germline at one junction end may stem from a read error.

The source of this sequence is a woman under 30 in good health. What was sequenced was naive CD4+ T cells from blood. This sequence joins TRBV7-7 and TRBJ2-5, with D uncertain. Here the CDR3 reads CASSFGETQYF. As DNA, the CDR3 is TGTGCTAGCAGCTTCGGGGAGACCCAGTACTTC.